Sequencing of this T cell receptor beta chain was carried out in a study of brain T cells in children with intractable seizures. The data were produced by immunoSEQ multiplex PCR, yet TCRdb's version contains in-frame clones alone and is incomplete. The table includes 340,000 or so clones, more than 85% detected once. This clone has a single count. Noted time point: blood from clinic visit 5 months post-surgery; TSC patient then seizure free. Surgery cases with the highest brain T cell transcript signatures were chosen for sequencing. The input for sequencing was peripheral blood, taken 5 to 6 months after surgery. This receptor was obtained from a boy younger than two with tuberous sclerosis and intractable seizures.

The CDR3 is CASSELPTDTQYF. In nucleotides, the CDR3 is TGTGCCAGCAGTGAACTACCTACAGATACGCAGTATTTT. This chain uses TRBV6-4 with TRBJ2-3; D is undetermined. The germline V and J ends were trimmed by 3 bases and 3 bases, with 7 bases remaining between them. There are 13 residues in the CDR3. The germline V gene encodes CDR1 MRHNA and CDR2 SNTAGT.